Presented here are 16 T cell receptor beta chains from one specimen sequenced in a study of OX40 agonist ivuxolimab in advanced cancers. Data came from immunoSEQ multiplex PCR; TCRdb stores just in-frame clones and leaves some out. The sample records about 19,000 clones, around 81% being singletons. The starting material was CD4+ or CD8+ T cells sorted from blood, obtained in a trial of the OX40 agonist ivuxolimab. These receptors came from an adult with an advanced solid tumor such as melanoma, head and neck, liver or kidney cancer.

The genes are TRBV7-9 and TRBJ1-2; maybe TRBD1 (6 bases). Germline V gene lookup returns CDR1 SEHNR and CDR2 FQNEAQ (reference sequence). The CDR3 runs 15 residues. With 1 base removed from V and 0 bases from J, the gap between germline ends came to 9 bases. This CDR3 reads CASSLVDRSNYGYTF. DNA for the CDR3: TGTGCCAGCAGCTTAGTCGACAGGTCTAACTATGGCTACACCTTC.

The chain uses TRBV19 and TRBJ2-5; D unclear. CDR1 and CDR2 from the germline V gene are LNHDA and SQIVND (reference sequence). Trimming stripped 0 bases from V and 4 bases from J, with 9 bases between. The CDR3 contains 14 residues. CDR3 sequence: CASSIDHKGETQYF. The CDR3 DNA reads TGTGCCAGTAGTATAGATCATAAGGGAGAGACCCAGTACTTC.

This clone occurred once. The J gene is TRBJ1-6, the V gene TRBV5-1; no definite D call. Trimming stripped 0 bases from V and 10 bases from J, with 8 bases between. This CDR3 has 13 amino acids. CDR1 SGHRS and CDR2 YFSETQ come from the germline V gene. The CDR3 DNA sequence: TGCGCCAGCAGCTTGGCGGATCGGTCACCCCTCCACTTT. Its translation is CASSLADRSPLHF.

This chain links TRBV5-1 with TRBJ1-3; 7 nucleotides match TRBD1. Unmatched junction bases numbered 5, after V lost 4 bases and J lost 4 bases. The CDR3 runs 14 residues. Germline V gene data show CDR1 as SGHRS and CDR2 as YFSETQ. The CDR3 region is CASSPGQEGNTIYF. Here the CDR3 DNA reads TGCGCCAGCAGCCCAGGACAGGAGGGAAACACCATATATTTT. Together with reference TRBV5-1 and TRBJ1-3, the CDR3 gives the full variable domain: KAGVTQTPRYLIKTRGQQVTLSCSPISGHRSVSWYQQTPGQGLQFLFEYFSETQRNKGNFPGRFSGRQFSNSRSEMNVSTLELGDSALYLCASSPGQEGNTIYFGEGSWLTVV.

The V call is TRBV13, the J call TRBJ1-4; TRBD1 aligns across 12 bases. The germline gives CDR1 PRHDT, CDR2 FYEKMQ (reference sequence). The CDR3 length is 16 residues. V was pared by 3 bases and J by 8 bases, with 7 bases of the junction left unmatched. The CDR3: CASSLRGTGGKEKLFF. CDR3 DNA sequence: TGTGCCAGCAGCTTGAGGGGGACAGGGGGCAAGGAAAAACTGTTTTTT.

By proportion, this clone is medium-sized (0.01 to 0.1%). Other DNA sequences in the sample encode the same CDR3. The chain uses TRBV28 and TRBJ1-5; 7 positions agree with TRBD1. CDR1 and CDR2 (germline): MDHEN, SYDVKM. The V and J ends lost 4 bases and 0 bases, in that order; junction bases with no gene match: 3. This CDR3 has 15 residues. DNA of the CDR3: TGTGCCAGCAGTTCAGGACAGGTTAGCAATCAGCCCCAGCATTTT. It codes for CASSSGQVSNQPQHF.

This rearrangement joins TRBV7-6 to TRBJ2-3; 7 bases match TRBD1. The junction had 11 bases not matched to a gene; V was cut back by 5 bases and J by 6 bases. Germline CDR1 SGHVS, CDR2 FNYEAQ. The CDR3 totals 15 residues. CDR3 region: CASSPDLTGQDTQYF. CDR3 in DNA: TGTGCCAGCAGCCCCGACCTGACAGGGCAGGATACGCAGTATTTT.

This clone was found once. This sequence joins TRBV29-1 and TRBJ1-3; D may be TRBD1 (5 bases). The CDR3 is 14 amino acids. Trimming pared 6 bases from V and 2 bases from J, leaving 14 bases between. Per germline, CDR1 SQVTM and CDR2 ANQGSEA. CDR3 DNA sequence: TGCAGCGTAAATCTAGGGACGACTGGAAACACCATATATTTT. Its protein product is CSVNLGTTGNTIYF.

This clone was detected only once. The chain's CDR3 is CASSLPGQLNYGYTF. The CDR3 nucleotides read TGTGCCAGCAGTTTACCCGGACAGCTAAACTATGGCTACACCTTC. J is TRBJ1-2 and V is TRBV28; the D gene is possibly TRBD1 (6 bases). The germline gives CDR1 MDHEN, CDR2 SYDVKM. V was trimmed by 2 bases and J by 2 bases, leaving 12 bases between them. The CDR3 has 15 amino acids.

The chain links TRBV4-3 to TRBJ2-6, with D possibly TRBD1 on 5 matching bases. CDR1 is LGHNA, CDR2 YSLEER, per germline. The CDR3 totals 16 residues. The ends were cut back, 0 bases at V and 2 bases at J, with 8 bases in the middle. The CDR3 protein is CASSQESGTGANVLTF. The CDR3 nucleotides read TGCGCCAGCAGCCAAGAATCAGGGACTGGGGCCAACGTCCTGACTTTC.

The genes are TRBV5-1 and TRBJ1-6; 8 nucleotides line up with TRBD1. The V and J ends lost 4 bases and 6 bases, in that order; junction bases with no gene match: 6. The germline gives CDR1 SGHRS, CDR2 YFSETQ. This CDR3 region has 15 residues. CDR3 in amino acids: CASSMGTGVNSPLHF. CDR3 bases: TGCGCCAGCAGCATGGGGACAGGCGTTAATTCACCCCTCCACTTT.

The J gene is TRBJ2-1, the V gene TRBV30, with a possible D match to TRBD1 (6 bases). Deletions cut 0 bases from V and 5 bases from J, with 14 bases between. The CDR3 is 15 residues long. Per germline, CDR1 GTSNPN and CDR2 SVGIG (reference sequence). The CDR3 sequence is CAWSVDWTANNEQFF. The CDR3 DNA reads TGTGCCTGGAGTGTTGACTGGACAGCCAACAATGAGCAGTTCTTC.

The chain joins TRBV19 to TRBJ1-5, with D perhaps TRBD1 (6 bases). With 1 base removed from V and 6 bases from J, the gap between germline ends came to 13 bases. This CDR3 comprises 15 residues. CDR1 and CDR2 (germline): LNHDA, SQIVND (reference sequence). CDR3 coding DNA: TGTGCCAGTAGTATAGGGACAGAGGGCCCTCAGCCCCAGCATTTT. It translates to CASSIGTEGPQPQHF.

The chain links TRBV6-5 to TRBJ2-5, with TRBD1 as a possible D gene (7 bases). This CDR3 region has 14 residues. Trimming shortened V by 9 bases and J by 4 bases, and 18 bases separated the two germline ends. Germline V gene lookup returns CDR1 MNHEY and CDR2 SVGAGI. The CDR3 coding sequence is TGTGCCAGTGGAGGGACAGCAGGAGGAGAGACCCAGTACTTC. Protein product: CASGGTAGGETQYF.

The V gene is TRBV30, the J gene TRBJ1-3, with D perhaps matching TRBD1 (5 bases). Germline V gives CDR1 GTSNPN, CDR2 SVGIG (reference sequence). V lost 0 bases to trimming and J lost 9 bases, with 9 bases between them. The CDR3 extends over 12 amino acids. DNA for the CDR3: TGTGCCTGGAGTGTACGGGGGAGCACCATATATTTT. Protein: CAWSVRGSTIYF.

Notes on this clone: The sample carries other DNA sequences with the same CDR3. The rearrangement uses TRBV19 and TRBJ1-5; D is possibly TRBD1 (6 bases). CDR3 length equals 15 residues. Germline-derived CDR1 and CDR2 are LNHDA and SQIVND (reference sequence). V lost 7 bases and J lost 1, with 14 bases in between. DNA of the CDR3: TGTGCCAGTACCGCCCTACAGGGAAGCAATCAGCCCCAGCATTTT. Residues: CASTALQGSNQPQHF.